The clone carrying this TCR beta chain was counted between two and nine times. The CDR3 runs 15 residues. V shed 2 bases and J shed 3 bases, with 13 bases lying between them. Looked up from germline, CDR1 is MGHRA and CDR2 is YSYEKL. Every sample had a minimum of 6.5 million PBMCs isolated. This entry is derived from a study of blood T cells in healthy people across ages. Then a second PCR, running about 6 to 11 cycles, was carried out with a sample-barcoded 5' primer and a J-beta primer mix. TCRdb re-called the 5' RACE reads through MiXCR, storing one row per CDR3 protein. The data show some 1.1 million distinct CDR3 sequences, about two fifths seen once.

The chain recombines TRBV4-1 with TRBJ1-2; tentatively, D is TRBD1 (6 bases). The TCR comes from a man between 18 and 35 years old in good health. Sequencing was done on a sample of blood. The CDR3: CASSQRDNPDYGYTF. The CDR3 DNA sequence: TGCGCCAGCAGCCAACGGGACAATCCTGACTATGGCTACACCTTC.